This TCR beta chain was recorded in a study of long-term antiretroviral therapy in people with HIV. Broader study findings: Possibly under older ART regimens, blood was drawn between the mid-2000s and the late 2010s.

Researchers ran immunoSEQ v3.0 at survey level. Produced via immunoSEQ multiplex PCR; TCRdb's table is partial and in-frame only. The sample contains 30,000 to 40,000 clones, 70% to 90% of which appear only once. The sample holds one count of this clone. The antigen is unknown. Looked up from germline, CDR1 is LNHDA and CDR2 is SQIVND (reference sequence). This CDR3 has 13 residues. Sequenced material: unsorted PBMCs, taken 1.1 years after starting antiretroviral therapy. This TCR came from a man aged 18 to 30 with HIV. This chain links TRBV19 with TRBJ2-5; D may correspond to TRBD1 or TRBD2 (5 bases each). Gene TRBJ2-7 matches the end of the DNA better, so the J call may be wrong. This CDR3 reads CASSIVRGNEQYF. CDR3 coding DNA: TGTGCCAGTAGTATCGTTCGGGGCAACGAGCAGTACTTC.